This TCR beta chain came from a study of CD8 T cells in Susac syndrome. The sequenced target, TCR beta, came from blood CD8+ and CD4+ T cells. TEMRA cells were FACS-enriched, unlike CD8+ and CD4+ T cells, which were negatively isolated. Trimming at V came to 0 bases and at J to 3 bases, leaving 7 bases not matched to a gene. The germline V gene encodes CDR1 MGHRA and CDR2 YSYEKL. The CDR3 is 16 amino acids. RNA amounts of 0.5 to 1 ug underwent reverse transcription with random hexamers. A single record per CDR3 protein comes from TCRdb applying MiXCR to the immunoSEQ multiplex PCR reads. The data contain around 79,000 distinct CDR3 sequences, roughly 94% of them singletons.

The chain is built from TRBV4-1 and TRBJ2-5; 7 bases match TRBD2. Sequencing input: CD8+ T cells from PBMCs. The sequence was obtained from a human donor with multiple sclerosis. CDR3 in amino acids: CASSQDRRGREETQYF. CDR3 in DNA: TGCGCCAGCAGCCAAGACCGGCGGGGGAGAGAAGAGACCCAGTACTTC.